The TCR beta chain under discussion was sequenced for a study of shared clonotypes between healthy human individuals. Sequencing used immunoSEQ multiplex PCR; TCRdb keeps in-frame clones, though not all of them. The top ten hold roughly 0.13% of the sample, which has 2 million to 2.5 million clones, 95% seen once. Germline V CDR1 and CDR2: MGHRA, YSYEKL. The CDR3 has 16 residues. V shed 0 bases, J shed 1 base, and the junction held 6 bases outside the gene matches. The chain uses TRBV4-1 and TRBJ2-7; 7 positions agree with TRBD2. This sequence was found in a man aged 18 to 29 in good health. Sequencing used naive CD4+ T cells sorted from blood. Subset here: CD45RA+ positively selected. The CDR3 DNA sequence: TGCGCCAGCAGCCAAGATCCAGCGGGGTCTTCCTACGAGCAGTACTTC. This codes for CASSQDPAGSSYEQYF.